This TCR beta chain was recovered during a study of naive and memory T cell subsets. General observations from the study: Between naive and memory subsets, TCR abundance power law exponents differed. RNA-based TCR counts may shift with T cell activation and differentiation. Diversity fell and Gini index rose from naive through CM, EM, EMRA. Possibly reflecting memory cells re-expressing CD45RA, a few larger clonotypes occurred in naive repertoires, especially CD8.

On this clonotype: Its antigen is unknown. A read error may produce the germline difference seen at one junction end.

Overnight CMV lysate stimulation of fresh PBMCs defined donor CMV status by CD4+ IFNgamma. The CDR3 covers 11 residues. Germline CDR1 MDHEN, CDR2 SYDVKM. Two oligonucleotides, mixed equimolar, formed the beta constant-region primer covering TRBC1 and TRBC2. Four rounds of PCR amplified the ligated cDNA using nested alpha and beta constant-region primers plus SP2. TCRdb reanalysed the UMI-ligation and nested PCR reads using MiXCR and keeps one entry per CDR3 protein. The sample records roughly 150,000 distinct CDR3 sequences, 15% to 20% being singletons. The sequence derives from a human donor in good health. This chain connects TRBV28 to TRBJ2-2; D uncertain. Sequencing input: naive CD8+ T cells from blood. In nucleotides, the CDR3 is TGTGCCAGCAGTCTACCCGATCCGCTGATTTTT. It encodes CASSLPDPLIF.